One and the same sample provided the 19 T cell receptor beta chains below, sequenced in a study of T-cell memory formation after mild COVID-19. MiXCR, run by TCRdb on the 5' RACE reads, gives a single entry per CDR3 protein. This sample carries around 250,000 distinct CDR3 sequences, roughly 9.4% of them seen once, and the ten largest clones take around 23%. Sequencing was performed on PBMCs or a T cell subset sorted from them (not recorded which). These receptors were taken from a man in his late teens or twenties who had mild COVID-19 (a few samples of this study predate the infection). Cell type and time point are not known.

The gene calls are TRBV20-1 and TRBJ1-6; 10 nucleotides line up with TRBD1. Germline V gene sequence: CDR1 DFQATT, CDR2 SNEGSKA (reference sequence). The J segment lost 9 bases and the V segment lost 6 bases, leaving 8 bases of the junction unmatched. The CDR3 length is 14 residues. The CDR3 nucleotides are TGCAGTGCGCCCGCGGGACAGGGGACTTCACCCCTCCACTTT. It encodes CSAPAGQGTSPLHF.

This clonotype has ten or more counts. The V call is TRBV7-9, the J call TRBJ1-1, with D perhaps matching TRBD1 (5 bases). The V end was cut by 7 bases, the J end by 7 bases, with 16 bases between. Germline lookup yields CDR1 SEHNR and CDR2 FQNEAQ (reference sequence). The CDR3 has 13 residues. This chain's CDR3 is CASILHGADEAFF. The CDR3 nucleotides read TGTGCCAGCATCCTACATGGGGCGGATGAAGCTTTCTTT.

This clonotype was found a few times. This chain connects TRBV5-1 to TRBJ2-2; the D call may be TRBD1 or TRBD2 (6 bases each). Germline loops: CDR1 SGHRS, CDR2 YFSETQ. The CDR3 is 15 amino acids. V lost 2 bases and J 3 bases, leaving 11 bases between the germline ends. This CDR3 reads CASSFRGRYTGELFF. Here the CDR3 DNA reads TGCGCCAGCAGCTTTCGGGGGCGCTACACCGGGGAGCTGTTTTTT.

The chain couples TRBV5-1 to TRBJ2-3; 8 bases line up with TRBD1. Germline CDR1 and CDR2: SGHRS and YFSETQ. The CDR3 length is 12 residues. The V gene end was trimmed by 5 bases and the J gene end by 6 bases; junction bases not matched to a gene: 2. This CDR3 is CASRTGGDTQYF. The CDR3 DNA sequence: TGCGCCAGCAGAACAGGGGGGGATACGCAGTATTTT.

The rearrangement joins TRBV6-1 to TRBJ2-6; D uncertain. Trimming removed 6 bases at V and 0 bases at J, with 9 bases between. The CDR3 covers 15 residues. Germline V gives CDR1 MNHNS, CDR2 SASEGT. The CDR3 DNA reads TGTGCCAGCAGCGTCCATAACTCTGGGGCCAACGTCCTGACTTTC. Translating it yields CASSVHNSGANVLTF.

This sequence joins TRBV20-1 and TRBJ2-5; 7 bases align to TRBD1. This CDR3 has 14 amino acids. Germline loops: CDR1 DFQATT, CDR2 SNEGSKA (reference sequence). V shed 5 bases, J shed 7 bases, and the junction held 13 bases outside the gene matches. CDR3 bases: TGCAGTGCTCACCGGGACAGAACTTCGGGGACCCAGTACTTC. Translation: CSAHRDRTSGTQYF.

This clonotype was observed a handful of times. The genes are TRBV27 and TRBJ2-7; TRBD2 aligns across 8 bases. With 5 bases clipped from V and 1 base from J, the junction kept 10 bases outside the gene matches. CDR1 is MNHEY and CDR2 is SMNVEV in the germline V gene (reference sequence). The CDR3 contains 16 residues. In nucleotides, the CDR3 is TGTGCCAGCAGTCCGTTCGGGGGGGCCTCGTCCTACGAGCAGTACGTC. Its translation: CASSPFGGASSYEQYV.

This chain's CDR3 is CASSRQGTGTLEAFF. The DNA of the CDR3 is TGTGCCAGCTCCCGGCAGGGAACCGGTACCCTGGAAGCTTTCTTT. This chain links TRBV18 with TRBJ1-1; D possibly corresponds to TRBD1 (5 bases). Germline CDR1 reads KGHSH; CDR2 reads LQKENI. V shed 6 bases and J shed 8 bases, with 22 bases lying between them. The CDR3 consists of 15 residues. Complete variable domain (other parts from reference TRBV18 and TRBJ1-1): NAGVMQNPRHLVRRRGQEARLRCSPMKGHSHVYWYRQLPEEGLKFMVYLQKENIIDESGMPKERFSAEFPKEGPSILRIQQVVRGDSAAYFCASSRQGTGTLEAFFGQGTRLTVV.

The chain uses TRBV2 and TRBJ2-7; D is perhaps TRBD1 (5 bases). Trimming took 2 bases from V and 5 from J, leaving 7 bases between them. The length of the CDR3 is 12 residues. Germline V lookup: CDR1 SNHLY, CDR2 FYNNEI. DNA of the CDR3: TGTGCCAGCAGTGAATCAGGGCACGAGCAGTACGTC. This encodes CASSESGHEQYV.

Only a few counts were recorded for this clonotype. The chain combines TRBV5-1 with TRBJ2-2; D gene unclear. The V and J ends lost 5 bases and 6 bases respectively, with 14 bases between them. The germline gives CDR1 SGHRS, CDR2 YFSETQ. The CDR3 covers 14 residues. CDR3: CASSRDHQPGELFF. CDR3 nucleotides: TGCGCCAGCAGTCGAGACCACCAGCCCGGGGAGCTGTTTTTT.

V and J are TRBV16 and TRBJ2-3; 7 bases are a match to TRBD1. This CDR3 has 16 residues. V lost 0 bases, J lost 2 bases, and 5 bases stayed unmatched. The germline V gene encodes CDR1 KGHSY and CDR2 FQNENV. CDR3 in DNA: TGTGCCAGCAGCCAATCCATAGGGGGCGTCACAGATACGCAGTATTTT. Encoded protein: CASSQSIGGVTDTQYF.

The chain is built from TRBV6-5 and TRBJ2-5; either TRBD1 or TRBD2 may fit D (5 bases each). CDR1 and CDR2 (germline): MNHEY, SVGAGI. CDR3 length equals 15 residues. Trimming shortened V by 0 bases and J by 5 bases, and 13 bases separated the two germline ends. The chain's CDR3 is CASSYSGRLGETQYF. The CDR3 DNA is TGTGCCAGCAGTTACTCGGGACGCCTAGGGGAGACCCAGTACTTC.

This clonotype has more than one count but fewer than ten. This chain connects TRBV18 to TRBJ2-3; D ambiguous. Trimming left V 2 bases short and J 4 bases short, with 4 bases between. Germline assignment: CDR1 KGHSH and CDR2 LQKENI. The CDR3 runs to 12 residues. In DNA, the CDR3 is TGTGCCAGCTCACCAAACCCAGATACGCAGTATTTT. The encoded protein is CASSPNPDTQYF. The whole variable domain, remainder taken from reference TRBV18 and TRBJ2-3, is NAGVMQNPRHLVRRRGQEARLRCSPMKGHSHVYWYRQLPEEGLKFMVYLQKENIIDESGMPKERFSAEFPKEGPSILRIQQVVRGDSAAYFCASSPNPDTQYFGPGTRLTVL.

This clonotype was found a few times. The chain recombines TRBV24-1 with TRBJ1-1, with a tentative D call TRBD1 (6 bases). CDR3 length: 16 amino acids. CDR1 is KGHDR, CDR2 SFDVKD, per germline. V lost 2 bases, J lost 0 bases, and 12 bases lay in between. The CDR3 coding sequence is TGTGCCACCAGTGATTCCCGGGGGGACATGAACACTGAAGCTTTCTTT. Its translation is CATSDSRGDMNTEAFF.

This rearrangement joins TRBV7-9 to TRBJ2-3; tentative D call: TRBD2 (5 bases). The V gene's germline CDR1 is SEHNR and CDR2 FQNEAQ (reference sequence). This CDR3 region has 15 residues. Trimming pared 2 bases from V and 1 base from J, leaving 10 bases between. CDR3 in DNA: TGTGCCAGCAGCTTACACCCCGGGGGCACAGATACGCAGTATTTT. Encoded protein: CASSLHPGGTDTQYF.

V is TRBV28 and J is TRBJ1-4; D gene ambiguous. V lost 5 bases, J lost 8 bases, and 18 bases lay in between. This CDR3 region has 15 residues. From germline, CDR1 is MDHEN and CDR2 SYDVKM. Here the CDR3 reads CASSPPSRAPEKLFF. CDR3 in DNA: TGTGCCAGCAGTCCGCCCTCTAGAGCCCCCGAAAAACTGTTTTTT. Full variable domain (outside the CDR3, taken from reference TRBV28 and TRBJ1-4): DVKVTQSSRYLVKRTGEKVFLECVQDMDHENMFWYRQDPGLGLRLIYFSYDVKMKEKGDIPEGYSVSREKKERFSLILESASTNQTSMYLCASSPPSRAPEKLFFGSGTQLSVL.

This clonotype was counted a few times. This chain connects TRBV12-3 or TRBV12-4 to TRBJ1-2; D is ambiguous. V dropped 8 bases and J dropped 5 bases, with 15 bases sitting between them. CDR3 length: 13 residues. DNA of the CDR3: TGTGCCAGCCGGGGAGGAGGGTGGTATGGCTACACCTTC. Its protein product is CASRGGGWYGYTF.

Remarks on this clonotype: One end of the junction is discordant with germline, which a read error may explain. The chain recombines TRBV5-1 with TRBJ2-2; the D gene could be TRBD1 or TRBD2 (5 bases each). The CDR3 is made up of 16 amino acids. Germline V gene lookup returns CDR1 SGHRS and CDR2 YFSETQ. The CDR3 region is CASRGRPAGDTGDLFF. As DNA, the CDR3 is TGCGCCAGCAGGGGGCGGCCGGCGGGTGACACCGGGGACCTGTTTTTT.

The rearrangement links TRBV14 to TRBJ1-2, with 7 bases matching TRBD1. V lost 1 base, J lost 7 bases, and 6 bases stayed unmatched. The CDR3 extends over 14 amino acids. Per germline, CDR1 SGHDN and CDR2 FVKESK. For the CDR3, the DNA is TGTGCCAGCAGCCAAGGACAGGGACGAGGTGGCTACACCTTC. Encoded protein: CASSQGQGRGGYTF.